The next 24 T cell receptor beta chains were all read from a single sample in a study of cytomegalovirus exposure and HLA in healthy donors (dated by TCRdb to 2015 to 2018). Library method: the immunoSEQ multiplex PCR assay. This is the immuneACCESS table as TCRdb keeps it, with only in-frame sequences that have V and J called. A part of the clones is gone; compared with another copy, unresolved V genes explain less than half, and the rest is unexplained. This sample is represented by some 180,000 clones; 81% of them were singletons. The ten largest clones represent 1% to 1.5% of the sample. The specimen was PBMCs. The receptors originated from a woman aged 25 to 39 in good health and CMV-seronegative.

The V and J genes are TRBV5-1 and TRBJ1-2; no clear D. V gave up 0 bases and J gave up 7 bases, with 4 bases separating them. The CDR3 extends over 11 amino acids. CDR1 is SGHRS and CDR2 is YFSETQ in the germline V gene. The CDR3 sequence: CASSLGSGYTF. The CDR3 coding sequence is TGCGCCAGCAGCTTGGGTAGTGGCTACACCTTC.

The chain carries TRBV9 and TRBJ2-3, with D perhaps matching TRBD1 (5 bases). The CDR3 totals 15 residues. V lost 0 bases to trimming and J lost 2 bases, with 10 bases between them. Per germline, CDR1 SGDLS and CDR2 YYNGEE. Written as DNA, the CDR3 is TGTGCCAGCAGCGTAGGGGGCAGGGTCACAGATACGCAGTATTTT. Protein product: CASSVGGRVTDTQYF.

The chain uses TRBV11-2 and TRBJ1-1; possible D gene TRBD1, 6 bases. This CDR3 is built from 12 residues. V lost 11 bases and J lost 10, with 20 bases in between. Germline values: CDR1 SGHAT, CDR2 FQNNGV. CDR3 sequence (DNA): TGTGCCGGACGGACAGTCAACGGAGGAGCTTTCTTT. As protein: CAGRTVNGGAFF.

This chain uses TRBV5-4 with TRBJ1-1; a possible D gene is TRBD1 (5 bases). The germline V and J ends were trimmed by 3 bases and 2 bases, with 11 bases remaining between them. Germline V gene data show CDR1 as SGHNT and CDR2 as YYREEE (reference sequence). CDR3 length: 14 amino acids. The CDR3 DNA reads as TGTGCCAGCAGCTATAAGACAGCTAACACTGAAGCTTTCTTT. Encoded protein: CASSYKTANTEAFF.

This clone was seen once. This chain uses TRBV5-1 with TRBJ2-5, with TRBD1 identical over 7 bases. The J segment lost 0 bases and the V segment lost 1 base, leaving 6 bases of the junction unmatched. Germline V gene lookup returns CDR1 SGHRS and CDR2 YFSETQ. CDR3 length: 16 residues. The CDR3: CASSLTGTEYQETQYF. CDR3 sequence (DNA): TGCGCCAGCAGCTTGACAGGGACAGAGTACCAAGAGACCCAGTACTTC.

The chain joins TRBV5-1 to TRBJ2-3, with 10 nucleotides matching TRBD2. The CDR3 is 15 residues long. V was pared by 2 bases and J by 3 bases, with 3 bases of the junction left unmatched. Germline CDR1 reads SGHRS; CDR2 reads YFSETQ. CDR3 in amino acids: CASSLLAGKTDTQYF. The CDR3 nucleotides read TGCGCCAGCAGCTTACTAGCGGGGAAGACAGATACGCAGTATTTT.

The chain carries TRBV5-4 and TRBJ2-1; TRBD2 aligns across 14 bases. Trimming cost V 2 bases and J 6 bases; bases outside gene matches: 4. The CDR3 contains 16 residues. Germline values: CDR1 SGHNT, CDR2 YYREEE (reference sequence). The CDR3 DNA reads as TGTGCCAGCAGCTTTGGGACTAGCGGGAGCCCCAATGAGCAGTTCTTC. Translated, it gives CASSFGTSGSPNEQFF.

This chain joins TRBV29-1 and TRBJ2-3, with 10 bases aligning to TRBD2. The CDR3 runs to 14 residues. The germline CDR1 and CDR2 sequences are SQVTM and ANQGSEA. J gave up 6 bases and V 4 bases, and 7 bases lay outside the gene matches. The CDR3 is CSVVGLAGEDTQYF. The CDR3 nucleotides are TGCAGCGTTGTGGGGCTAGCGGGAGAGGATACGCAGTATTTT.

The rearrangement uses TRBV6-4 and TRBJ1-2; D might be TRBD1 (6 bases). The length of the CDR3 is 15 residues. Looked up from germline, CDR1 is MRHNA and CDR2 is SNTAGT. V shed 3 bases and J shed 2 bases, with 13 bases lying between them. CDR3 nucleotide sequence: TGTGCCAGCAGTGATTGGTTGAGGGGGAACTATGGCTACACCTTC. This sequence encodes CASSDWLRGNYGYTF.

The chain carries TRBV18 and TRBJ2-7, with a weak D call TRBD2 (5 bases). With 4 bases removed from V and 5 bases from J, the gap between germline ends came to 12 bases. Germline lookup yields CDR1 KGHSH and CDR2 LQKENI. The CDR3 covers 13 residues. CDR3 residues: CASSLTNGDEQYF. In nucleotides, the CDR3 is TGTGCCAGCTCACTGACGAACGGGGACGAGCAGTACTTC.

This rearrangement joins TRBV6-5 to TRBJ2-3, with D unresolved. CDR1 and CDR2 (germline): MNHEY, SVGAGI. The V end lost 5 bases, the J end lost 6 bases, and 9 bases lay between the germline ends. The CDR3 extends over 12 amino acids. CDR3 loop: CASSTTHDTQYF. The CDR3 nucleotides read TGTGCCAGCAGTACTACACACGATACGCAGTATTTT.

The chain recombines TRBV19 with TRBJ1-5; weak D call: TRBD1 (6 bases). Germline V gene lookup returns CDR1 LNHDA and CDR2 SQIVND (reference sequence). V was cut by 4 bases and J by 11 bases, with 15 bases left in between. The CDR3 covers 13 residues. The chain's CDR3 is CASSRQDPGSQHF. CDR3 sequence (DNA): TGTGCCAGTAGTAGACAGGACCCGGGTTCCCAGCATTTT.

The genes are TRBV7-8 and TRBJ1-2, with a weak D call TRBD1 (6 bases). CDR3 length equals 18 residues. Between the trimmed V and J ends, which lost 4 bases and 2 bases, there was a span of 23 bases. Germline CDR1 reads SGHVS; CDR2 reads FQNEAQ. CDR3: CASSSVGGGHGRNYGYTF. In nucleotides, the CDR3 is TGTGCCAGCAGCTCCGTCGGGGGGGGGCACGGCAGGAACTATGGCTACACCTTC.

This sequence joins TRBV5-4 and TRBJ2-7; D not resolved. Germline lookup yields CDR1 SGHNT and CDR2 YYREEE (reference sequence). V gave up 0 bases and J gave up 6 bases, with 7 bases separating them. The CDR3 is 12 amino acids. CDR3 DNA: TGTGCCAGCAGCTTGGGAGGTCCCGAGCAGTACTTC. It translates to CASSLGGPEQYF.

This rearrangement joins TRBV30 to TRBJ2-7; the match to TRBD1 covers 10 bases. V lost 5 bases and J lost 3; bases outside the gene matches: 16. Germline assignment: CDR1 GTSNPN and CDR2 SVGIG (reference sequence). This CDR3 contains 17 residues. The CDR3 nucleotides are TGTGCCTGGGTAGACAGGGGGCCTGGCATAAGGAGCTACGAGCAGTACTTC. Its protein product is CAWVDRGPGIRSYEQYF. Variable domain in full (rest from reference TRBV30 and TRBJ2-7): SQTIHQWPATLVQPVGSPLSLECTVEGTSNPNLYWYRQAAGRGLQLLFYSVGIGQISSEVPQNLSASRPQDRQFILSSKKLLLSDSGFYLCAWVDRGPGIRSYEQYFGPGTRLTVT.

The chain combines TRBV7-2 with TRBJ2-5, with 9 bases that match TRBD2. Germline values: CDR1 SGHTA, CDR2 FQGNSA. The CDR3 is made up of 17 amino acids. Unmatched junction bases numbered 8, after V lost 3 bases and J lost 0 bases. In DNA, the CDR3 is TGTGCCAGCAGCTTCTCCCTGACTAGCGGAGACCAAGAGACCCAGTACTTC. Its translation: CASSFSLTSGDQETQYF.

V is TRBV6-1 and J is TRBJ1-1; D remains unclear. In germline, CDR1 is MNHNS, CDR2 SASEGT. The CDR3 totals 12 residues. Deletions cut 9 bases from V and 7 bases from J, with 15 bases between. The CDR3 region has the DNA TGTGCCAGTCAGACAAAGAACTTTGAAGCTTTCTTT. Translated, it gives CASQTKNFEAFF.

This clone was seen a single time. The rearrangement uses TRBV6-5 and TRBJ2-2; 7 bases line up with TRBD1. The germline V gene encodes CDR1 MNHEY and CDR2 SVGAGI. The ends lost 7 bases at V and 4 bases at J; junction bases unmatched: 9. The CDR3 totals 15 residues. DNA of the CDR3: TGTGCCAGCACCAAAAGAGGACAGGTCACCGGGGAGCTGTTTTTT. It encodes CASTKRGQVTGELFF.

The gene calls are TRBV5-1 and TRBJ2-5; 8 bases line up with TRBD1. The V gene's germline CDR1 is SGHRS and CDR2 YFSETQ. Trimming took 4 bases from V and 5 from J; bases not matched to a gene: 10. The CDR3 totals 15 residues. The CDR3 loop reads CASSPKDRGRETQYF. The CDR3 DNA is TGCGCCAGCAGCCCCAAAGACAGGGGCCGGGAGACCCAGTACTTC.

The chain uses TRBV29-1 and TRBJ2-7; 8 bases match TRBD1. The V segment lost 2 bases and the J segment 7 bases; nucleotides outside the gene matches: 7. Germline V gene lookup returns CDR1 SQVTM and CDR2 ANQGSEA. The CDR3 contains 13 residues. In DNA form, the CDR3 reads TGCAGCGTTGAATGGCAGGGGGCGGGGGAGCAGTACTTC. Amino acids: CSVEWQGAGEQYF.

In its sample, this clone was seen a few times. CDR3 nucleotides: TGTGCCAGCAGTGAGTCCAGGCCAGAGCAGTACTTC. It encodes CASSESRPEQYF. V gene TRBV2 combines with J gene TRBJ2-7; D is ambiguous. The V end was cut by 3 bases, the J end by 7 bases, with 10 bases between. This CDR3 has 12 residues. In germline, CDR1 is SNHLY, CDR2 FYNNEI.

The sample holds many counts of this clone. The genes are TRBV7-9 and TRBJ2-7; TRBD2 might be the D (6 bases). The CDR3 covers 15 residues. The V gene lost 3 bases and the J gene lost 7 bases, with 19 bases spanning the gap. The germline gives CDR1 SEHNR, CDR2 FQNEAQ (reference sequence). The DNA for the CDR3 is TGTGCCAGCAGCTTTGGCCTTGGGGGGACCAGGGAGCAGTACTTC. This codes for CASSFGLGGTREQYF.

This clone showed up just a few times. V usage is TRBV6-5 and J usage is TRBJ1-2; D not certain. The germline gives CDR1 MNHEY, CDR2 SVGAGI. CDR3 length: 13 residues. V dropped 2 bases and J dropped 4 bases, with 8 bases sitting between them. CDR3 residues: CASSYGYSYGYTF. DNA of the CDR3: TGTGCCAGCAGTTACGGGTACAGCTATGGCTACACCTTC.

The CDR3 region has the DNA TGTGCCAGCAGCTCAGACACCTACAATGAGCAGTTCTTC. Its translation: CASSSDTYNEQFF. The V call is TRBV9, the J call TRBJ2-1; D ambiguous. The germline gives CDR1 SGDLS, CDR2 YYNGEE. The CDR3 is 13 amino acids. Trimming left V 4 bases short and J 2 bases short, with 7 bases between.